Presented here are 15 T cell receptor beta chains from one specimen sequenced in a study of T cell clones after liver transplantation. Profiling relied on immunoSEQ multiplex PCR, and the TCRdb table lists in-frame clones only, not all of them. This table has 68,000 or so clones, 80% to 95% appearing once. Sequenced material: CD4+ T cells from blood, taken approximately 25 months after liver transplant. These receptors were taken from a human patient who received a liver transplant. T cells may partly derive from the graft donor.

The chain links TRBV5-1 to TRBJ2-3; no clear D gene. Trimming pared 0 bases from V and 1 base from J, leaving 3 bases between. CDR3 length: 13 amino acids. CDR1 SGHRS and CDR2 YFSETQ come from the germline V gene. CDR3 residues: CASSLEGTDTQYF. The DNA for the CDR3 is TGCGCCAGCAGCTTGGAGGGCACAGATACGCAGTATTTT.

V usage is TRBV9 and J usage is TRBJ2-1, with 7 bases matching TRBD2. The length of the CDR3 is 15 residues. Germline trimming cut 1 base from V and 7 bases from J; bases unmatched to any gene: 8. The germline V gene has CDR1 SGDLS and CDR2 YYNGEE. Here the CDR3 reads CASSVLSGVPNEQFF. In DNA, the CDR3 is TGTGCCAGCAGCGTATTGAGCGGGGTTCCGAATGAGCAGTTCTTC.

The V call is TRBV7-2, the J call TRBJ1-5, with 9 bases fitting TRBD1. The CDR3 is made up of 15 amino acids. Germline V gene data show CDR1 as SGHTA and CDR2 as FQGNSA. Trimming took 5 bases from V and 0 from J; bases not matched to a gene: 2. The CDR3 sequence is CASSPTGGSNQPQHF. For the CDR3, the DNA is TGTGCCAGCAGCCCGACAGGGGGTAGCAATCAGCCCCAGCATTTT.

The chain has TRBV27 and TRBJ2-1; 14 bases fit TRBD2. V shed 5 bases and J 0 bases; nucleotides not matched to a gene: 6. The germline V gene encodes CDR1 MNHEY and CDR2 SMNVEV (reference sequence). This CDR3 contains 18 residues. CDR3 sequence reads: CASSTGLAGVISYNEQFF. The CDR3 nucleotides read TGTGCCAGCAGTACGGGACTAGCGGGAGTAATCTCCTACAATGAGCAGTTCTTC.

The V gene is TRBV15, the J gene TRBJ2-1, with a possible D match to TRBD2 (5 bases). V was trimmed by 2 bases and J by 9 bases, leaving 11 bases between them. This CDR3 has 13 residues. Germline-derived CDR1 and CDR2 are LNHNV and YYDKDF (reference sequence). This CDR3 reads CATSRQRETEQFF. CDR3 coding DNA: TGTGCCACCAGCAGACAAAGGGAGACTGAGCAGTTCTTC.

This sequence joins TRBV7-6 and TRBJ2-1; D is perhaps TRBD2 (5 bases). The V end lost 6 bases, the J end lost 6 bases, and 12 bases lay between the germline ends. The CDR3 covers 13 residues. Looked up from germline, CDR1 is SGHVS and CDR2 is FNYEAQ. The DNA of the CDR3 is TGTGCCAGCAGACTGAGGGCCGGCAATGAGCAGTTCTTC. This encodes CASRLRAGNEQFF.

The chain joins TRBV10-2 to TRBJ2-2; 7 bases fit TRBD2. Per the germline V gene, CDR1 is WSHSY and CDR2 is SAAADI. This CDR3 is built from 14 residues. The V and J ends lost 7 bases and 5 bases, in that order; junction bases with no gene match: 7. Here the CDR3 DNA reads TGCGCCAGCAAGCCGACGGGAGGTACCGGGGAGCTGTTTTTT. Translation: CASKPTGGTGELFF.

This chain links TRBV10-3 with TRBJ2-7; D perhaps matches TRBD1 (5 bases). Germline CDR1 ENHRY, CDR2 SYGVKD. Trimming took off 5 bases at V and 0 bases at J, with 8 bases between the two ends. This CDR3 spans 13 amino acids. CDR3 coding DNA: TGTGCCATCAGTAGGACAACCTCCTACGAGCAGTACTTC. As protein: CAISRTTSYEQYF.

The rearrangement joins TRBV6-5 to TRBJ2-2; D possibly uses TRBD1 or TRBD2 (6 bases each). CDR3 length: 16 residues. V lost 1 base and J lost 3, with 12 bases in between. Per germline, CDR1 MNHEY and CDR2 SVGAGI. The CDR3 here is CASSYWGATDTGELFF. The CDR3 DNA follows: TGTGCCAGCAGTTACTGGGGGGCAACGGACACCGGGGAGCTGTTTTTT.

The chain combines TRBV28 with TRBJ2-7; the match to TRBD2 covers 8 bases. CDR1 and CDR2 from the germline V gene are MDHEN and SYDVKM. The CDR3 consists of 14 residues. Germline trimming cut 7 bases from V and 5 bases from J; bases unmatched to any gene: 10. The CDR3: CASTVSGSVNEQYF. The CDR3 DNA reads as TGTGCCAGCACTGTGAGCGGGAGTGTCAACGAGCAGTACTTC. Complete variable domain (other parts from reference TRBV28 and TRBJ2-7): DVKVTQSSRYLVKRTGEKVFLECVQDMDHENMFWYRQDPGLGLRLIYFSYDVKMKEKGDIPEGYSVSREKKERFSLILESASTNQTSMYLCASTVSGSVNEQYFGPGTRLTVT.

The chain has TRBV18 and TRBJ2-2, with D perhaps TRBD2 (5 bases). The germline V and J ends were trimmed by 0 bases and 4 bases, with 12 bases remaining between them. The CDR3 extends over 16 amino acids. The germline CDR1 and CDR2 sequences are KGHSH and LQKENI. The chain's CDR3 is CASSPPPGLITGELFF. DNA of the CDR3: TGTGCCAGCTCACCACCGCCGGGGTTGATCACCGGGGAGCTGTTTTTT.

V and J are TRBV4-3 and TRBJ1-4, with no clear D. The CDR3 length is 13 residues. The V gene's germline CDR1 is LGHNA and CDR2 YSLEER. V lost 1 base and J 7 bases, leaving 7 bases between the germline ends. CDR3 sequence (DNA): TGCGCCAGCAGCCAAGTCTGGGGTGAAAAACTGTTTTTT. Translating gives CASSQVWGEKLFF.

The chain is built from TRBV6-6 and TRBJ1-3; D might be TRBD1 (6 bases). CDR1 is MNHNY and CDR2 is SVGAGI in the germline V gene (reference sequence). V lost 2 bases to trimming and J lost 4 bases, with 12 bases between them. The CDR3 has 15 amino acids. CDR3 sequence: CASSYPGGVGNTIYF. In DNA, the CDR3 is TGTGCCAGCAGTTACCCGGGGGGCGTCGGAAACACCATATATTTT.

This chain uses TRBV11-2 with TRBJ1-4; no definite D call. CDR1 is SGHAT, CDR2 FQNNGV, per germline. The CDR3 has 16 amino acids. Trimming pared 1 base from V and 1 base from J, leaving 10 bases between. The CDR3 loop is CASSLGLRGTNEKLFF. CDR3 in DNA: TGTGCCAGCAGCTTAGGTCTCCGGGGAACTAATGAAAAACTGTTTTTT.

Only a few counts were recorded for this clone. The chain has TRBV5-8 and TRBJ1-1; TRBD1 matches 9 bases. Germline CDR1 reads SGHTS; CDR2 reads YDEGEE. CDR3 size: 15 residues. Trimming cost V 3 bases and J 10 bases; bases outside gene matches: 13. The CDR3 here is CASSSDRGGRGRAFF. The CDR3 nucleotides read TGTGCCAGCAGCTCGGACAGGGGCGGGCGAGGAAGAGCTTTCTTT.